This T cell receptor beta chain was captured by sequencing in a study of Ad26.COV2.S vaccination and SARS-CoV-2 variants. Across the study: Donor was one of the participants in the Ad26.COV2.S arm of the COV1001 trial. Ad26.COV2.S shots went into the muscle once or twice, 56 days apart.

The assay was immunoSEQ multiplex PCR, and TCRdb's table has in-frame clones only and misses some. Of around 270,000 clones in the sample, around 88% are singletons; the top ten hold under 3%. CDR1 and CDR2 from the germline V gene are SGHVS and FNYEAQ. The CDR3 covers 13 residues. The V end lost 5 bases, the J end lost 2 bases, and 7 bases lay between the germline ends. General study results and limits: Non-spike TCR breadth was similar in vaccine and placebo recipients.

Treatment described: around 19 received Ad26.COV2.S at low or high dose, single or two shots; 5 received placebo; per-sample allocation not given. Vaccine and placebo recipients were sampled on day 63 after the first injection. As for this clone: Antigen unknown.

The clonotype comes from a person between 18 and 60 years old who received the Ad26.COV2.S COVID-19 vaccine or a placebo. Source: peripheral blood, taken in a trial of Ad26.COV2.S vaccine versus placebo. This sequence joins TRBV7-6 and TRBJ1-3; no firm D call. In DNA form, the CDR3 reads TGTGCCAGCAGCCGAGCGGCTGGAAACACCATATATTTT. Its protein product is CASSRAAGNTIYF.